A selection of T cell receptor beta chains follows, all from one sample in a study of response to subunit inactivated influenza vaccine. Via MiXCR, TCRdb re-called the RT-PCR reads, giving one row per CDR3 protein. The sample carries 650,000 to 800,000 distinct CDR3 sequences, approximately 17% recorded once. The sequences come from PBMCs from blood, collected around 5 days after vaccination. These receptors all come from a man aged 45 to 65 who received an inactivated influenza vaccine. Both conserved end residues are part of each CDR3. Fields, in order: CDR3 length, V gene, J gene, CDR3 protein.

>13|TRBV3-1|TRBJ2-7
CASSQSSTGRQYF
>16|TRBV28|TRBJ2-7
CASSLRLASSSYEQYF
>15|TRBV15|TRBJ2-3
CATTPPGEGTDTQYF
>17|TRBV15|TRBJ2-1
CATSRGGAVAGGGEQFF
>14|TRBV7-9|TRBJ1-1
CASSFDNRDTEAFF
>13|TRBV20-1|TRBJ2-5
CSATAGAAETQYF
>14|TRBV30|TRBJ2-3
CAWSVAGSIDTQYF
>14|TRBV29-1|TRBJ2-2
CSVEKSRQTGELFF
>15|TRBV11-2|TRBJ1-6
CASSLVARGNSPLHF
>16|TRBV27|TRBJ1-6
CASSLWAGTYNSPLHF
>15|TRBV7-9|TRBJ2-2
CASSFRQSSIGELFF
>18|TRBV7-8|TRBJ2-1
CASSLATSGTPNYNEQFF
>15|TRBV15|TRBJ1-1
CATSREMGVGTEAFF
>12|TRBV6-4|TRBJ1-6
CAIGQRNSPLHF
>17|TRBV12-3/TRBV12-4|TRBJ2-1
CASTLGIAGGSYNEQFF
>15|TRBV7-2|TRBJ1-4
CASSIGRRGGEKLFF
>14|TRBV7-2|TRBJ2-7
CASSLTAGAHEQYF
>14|TRBV18|TRBJ2-1
CASSPRADLYEQFF
>12|TRBV20-1|TRBJ2-3
CSASDSGYTQYF
>13|TRBV7-3|TRBJ2-5
CASSLIRQETQYF
>16|TRBV6-5|TRBJ2-2
CASSYRTGGASGELFF
>15|TRBV15|TRBJ2-7
CATSRDTLAEYEQYF
>15|TRBV11-2|TRBJ2-5
CATQGQASGEETQYF
>15|TRBV20-1|TRBJ2-5
CSARDFGTPKETQYF
>15|TRBV10-3|TRBJ2-7
CAISEGQVGSYEQYF
>15|TRBV12-3/TRBV12-4|TRBJ2-3
CASSNSGRSTDTQYF
>17|TRBV12-3/TRBV12-4|TRBJ2-5
CASSRTSGGWYQETQYF
>12|TRBV12-3/TRBV12-4|TRBJ2-4
CASEGPGNIQYF
>14|TRBV4-1|TRBJ1-2
CASSQDHRGGGYTF
>11|TRBV20-1|TRBJ1-4
CSGGEDEKLFF
>16|TRBV15|TRBJ1-4
CATSRDWSVTNEKLFF
>14|TRBV5-5|TRBJ2-1
CASSLPRDSNEQFF
>15|TRBV7-2|TRBJ2-7
CASSPRVRGQGEQYF
>15|TRBV12-3/TRBV12-4|TRBJ2-2
CASSPGTGAPGELFF
>14|TRBV6-5|TRBJ2-3
CASSYDRGSYTQYF
>16|TRBV7-9|TRBJ2-7
CASSLGVRGLHFEQYF
>17|TRBV20-1|TRBJ2-1
CSARERGGLAGGNEQFF
>17|TRBV23-1|TRBJ2-5
CASSHLNGGPYQETQYF
>16|TRBV20-1|TRBJ2-1
CSARGVREHSYNEQFF
>17|TRBV24-1|TRBJ2-3
CATSDPRTSGRVNTQYF
>14|TRBV10-3|TRBJ2-3
CAIRMTSDTDTQYF
>11|TRBV5-1|TRBJ2-5
CASSLNGEQYF
>16|TRBV10-3|TRBJ2-3
CTISERQGAISDTQYF
>19|TRBV5-1|TRBJ2-4
CASSLPNQQDRAAKNIQYF
>16|TRBV5-1|TRBJ2-1
CASSPDVGGSYNEQFF
>13|TRBV30|TRBJ2-5
CAWSVGSQETQYF